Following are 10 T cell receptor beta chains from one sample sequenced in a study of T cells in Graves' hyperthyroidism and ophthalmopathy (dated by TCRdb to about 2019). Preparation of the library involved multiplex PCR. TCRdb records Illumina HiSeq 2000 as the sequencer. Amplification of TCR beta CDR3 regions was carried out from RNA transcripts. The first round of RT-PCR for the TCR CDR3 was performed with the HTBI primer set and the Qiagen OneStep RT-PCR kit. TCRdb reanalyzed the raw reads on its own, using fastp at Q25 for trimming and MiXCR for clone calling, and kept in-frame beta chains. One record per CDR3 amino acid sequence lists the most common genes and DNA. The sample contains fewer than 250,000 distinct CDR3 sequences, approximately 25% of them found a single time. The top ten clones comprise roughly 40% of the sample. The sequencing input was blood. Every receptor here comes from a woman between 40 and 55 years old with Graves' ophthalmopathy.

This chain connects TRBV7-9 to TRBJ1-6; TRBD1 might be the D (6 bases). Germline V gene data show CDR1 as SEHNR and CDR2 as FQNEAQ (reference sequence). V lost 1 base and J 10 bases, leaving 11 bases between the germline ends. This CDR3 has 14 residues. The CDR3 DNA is TGTGCCAGCAGCTTAGAGGGGGGTTGGTCACCCCTCCACTTT. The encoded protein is CASSLEGGWSPLHF.

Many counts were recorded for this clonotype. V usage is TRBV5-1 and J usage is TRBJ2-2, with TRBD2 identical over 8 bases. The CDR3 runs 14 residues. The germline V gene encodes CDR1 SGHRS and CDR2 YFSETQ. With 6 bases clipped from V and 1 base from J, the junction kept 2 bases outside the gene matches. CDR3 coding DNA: TGCGCCAGCACCAGCGGGGGGAACACCGGGGAGCTGTTTTTT. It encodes CASTSGGNTGELFF. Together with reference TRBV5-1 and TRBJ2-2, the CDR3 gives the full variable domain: KAGVTQTPRYLIKTRGQQVTLSCSPISGHRSVSWYQQTPGQGLQFLFEYFSETQRNKGNFPGRFSGRQFSNSRSEMNVSTLELGDSALYLCASTSGGNTGELFFGEGSRLTVL.

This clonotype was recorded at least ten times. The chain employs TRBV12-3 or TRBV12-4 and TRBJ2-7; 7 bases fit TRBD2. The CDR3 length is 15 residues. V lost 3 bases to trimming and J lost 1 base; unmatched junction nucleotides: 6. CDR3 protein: CASSLGLSGSYEQYF. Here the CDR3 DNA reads TGTGCCAGCAGTTTGGGGCTTAGCGGGTCCTACGAGCAGTACTTC.

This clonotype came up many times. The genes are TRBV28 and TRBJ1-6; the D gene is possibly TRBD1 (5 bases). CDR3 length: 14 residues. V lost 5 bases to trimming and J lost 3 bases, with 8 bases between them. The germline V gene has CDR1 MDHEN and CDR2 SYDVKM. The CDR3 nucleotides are TGTGCCAGCAGTGAACAGGTCTATAATTCACCCCTCCACTTT. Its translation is CASSEQVYNSPLHF.

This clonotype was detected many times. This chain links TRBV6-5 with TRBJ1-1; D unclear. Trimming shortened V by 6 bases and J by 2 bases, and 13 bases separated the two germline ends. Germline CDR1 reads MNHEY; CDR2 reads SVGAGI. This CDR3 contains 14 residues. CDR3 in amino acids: CASSPLWGNTEAFF. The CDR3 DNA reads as TGTGCCAGCAGCCCCCTTTGGGGAAACACTGAAGCTTTCTTT.

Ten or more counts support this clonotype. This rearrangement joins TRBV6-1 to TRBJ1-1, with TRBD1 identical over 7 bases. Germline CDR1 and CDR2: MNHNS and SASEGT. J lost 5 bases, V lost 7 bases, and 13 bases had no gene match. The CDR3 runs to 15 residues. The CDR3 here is CASTLLTGLVTEAFF. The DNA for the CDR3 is TGTGCCAGCACTCTCCTGACAGGGTTGGTTACTGAAGCTTTCTTT.

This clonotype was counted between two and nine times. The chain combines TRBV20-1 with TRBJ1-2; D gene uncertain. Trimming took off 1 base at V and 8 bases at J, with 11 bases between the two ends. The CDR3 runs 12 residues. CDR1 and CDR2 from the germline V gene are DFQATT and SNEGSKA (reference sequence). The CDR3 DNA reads TGCAGTGCTAGAGGGGCCCCTGGAGGCTACACCTTC. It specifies CSARGAPGGYTF.

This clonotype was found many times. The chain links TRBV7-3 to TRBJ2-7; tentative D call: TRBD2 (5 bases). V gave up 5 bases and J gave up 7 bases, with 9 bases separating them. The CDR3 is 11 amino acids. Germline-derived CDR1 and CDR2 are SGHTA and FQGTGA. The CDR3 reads CASSAGGEQYF. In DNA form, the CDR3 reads TGTGCCAGCAGCGCCGGCGGGGAGCAGTACTTC.

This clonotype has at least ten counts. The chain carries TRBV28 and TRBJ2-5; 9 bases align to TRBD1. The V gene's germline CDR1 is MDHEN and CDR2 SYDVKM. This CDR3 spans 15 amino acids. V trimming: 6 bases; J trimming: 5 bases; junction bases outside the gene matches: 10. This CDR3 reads CASRHGTGFGETQYF. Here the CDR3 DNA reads TGTGCCAGCAGACACGGGACAGGGTTCGGGGAGACCCAGTACTTC.

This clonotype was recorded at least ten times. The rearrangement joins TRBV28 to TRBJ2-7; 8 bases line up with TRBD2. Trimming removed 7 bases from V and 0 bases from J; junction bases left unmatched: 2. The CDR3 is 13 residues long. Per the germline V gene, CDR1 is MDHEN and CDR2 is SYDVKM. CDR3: CASISGASYEQYF. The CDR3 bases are TGTGCCAGCATTAGCGGGGCCTCCTACGAGCAGTACTTC.